What follows are 16 T cell receptor beta chains derived from one specimen sequenced in a study of blood T cell repertoires in COVID-19 (dated by TCRdb to 2019 to 2021). Library method: the immunoSEQ multiplex PCR assay. TCRdb took over this immuneACCESS table, retaining in-frame rearrangements with V and J assigned. Such tables are incomplete; in checked studies, under half of the missing clones stem from an unresolved V gene, and the remainder is unexplained. This sample gives about 180,000 clones in total; 65% to 85% of them show up just once. Together, the top ten hold about 5.3% of the sample. The source material was PBMCs or T cells enriched from blood (not recorded which). These TCRs come from a woman in her thirties or forties with acute COVID-19.

V usage is TRBV29-1 and J usage is TRBJ2-1, with 9 positions matching TRBD2. This CDR3 region has 18 residues. CDR1 SQVTM and CDR2 ANQGSEA come from the germline V gene. V lost 6 bases, J lost 1 base, and 16 bases stayed unmatched. The CDR3 nucleotides are TGCAGCGTGCCGACCGACAAGGGACTAGCAAGGTCCTACAATGAGCAGTTCTTC. Translation: CSVPTDKGLARSYNEQFF.

V and J are TRBV6-1 and TRBJ2-5; 7 bases agree with TRBD2. Trimming removed 0 bases from V and 2 bases from J; junction bases left unmatched: 3. Germline V lookup: CDR1 MNHNS, CDR2 SASEGT. The CDR3 spans 15 residues. The CDR3 protein is CASSEAAGRQETQYF. The CDR3 region has the DNA TGTGCCAGCAGTGAAGCAGCGGGAAGGCAAGAGACCCAGTACTTC.

The CDR3 here is CASSEQGLGYTF. In nucleotides, the CDR3 is TGTGCCAGCAGTGAACAGGGGTTAGGCTACACCTTC. The chain joins TRBV25-1 to TRBJ1-2, with a tentative D call TRBD1 (6 bases). The length of the CDR3 is 12 residues. Germline V gene data show CDR1 as MGHDK and CDR2 as SYGVNS. V lost 2 bases to trimming and J lost 8 bases, with 9 bases between them.

The chain has TRBV10-3 and TRBJ1-1; D is possibly TRBD1 (6 bases). The germline V gene encodes CDR1 ENHRY and CDR2 SYGVKD. The CDR3 is 13 residues long. V shed 8 bases and J shed 7 bases, with 17 bases lying between them. CDR3 nucleotides: TGTGCCATCGCCCCTGACAGGACGGATGAAGCTTTCTTT. Its translation: CAIAPDRTDEAFF.

The chain joins TRBV7-3 to TRBJ2-3; 12 bases match TRBD1. V gave up 5 bases and J gave up 3 bases; unmatched junction bases: 3. This CDR3 has 15 residues. Germline lookup yields CDR1 SGHTA and CDR2 FQGTGA. The CDR3 bases are TGTGCCAGCAGCCGGGGACAGGGGGCGACAGATACGCAGTATTTT. Its protein product is CASSRGQGATDTQYF.

J is TRBJ1-1 and V is TRBV3-1 (or the pseudogene TRBV3-2); a possible D gene is TRBD1 (6 bases). Germline CDR1 reads LGHDT; CDR2 reads YNNKEL (reference sequence). There are 15 residues in the CDR3. With 0 bases removed from V and 11 bases from J, the gap between germline ends came to 19 bases. CDR3 residues: CASSQEWGLGSLAFF. The CDR3 region has the DNA TGTGCCAGCAGCCAAGAATGGGGGCTGGGTTCCTTGGCTTTCTTT.

This clone was counted once. The chain is built from TRBV18 and TRBJ1-1; TRBD1 matches at 9 bases. The CDR3 totals 16 residues. CDR1 and CDR2 (germline): KGHSH, LQKENI. V dropped 5 bases and J dropped 1; count of bases not matched to a gene: 8. CDR3 nucleotide sequence: TGTGCCAGCTCAGCCACAGGGGGCCTAACGAACACTGAAGCTTTCTTT. It codes for CASSATGGLTNTEAFF.

The chain couples TRBV4-1 to TRBJ1-3, with 7 bases aligning to TRBD1. CDR1 is MGHRA, CDR2 YSYEKL, per germline. This CDR3 is 16 amino acids long. Trimming took 1 base from V and 4 from J; bases not matched to a gene: 7. The CDR3 DNA sequence: TGCGCCAGCAGCCAAGTAATCGGGACAGTGGGAAACACCATATATTTT. This translates into CASSQVIGTVGNTIYF.

The chain uses TRBV10-1 and TRBJ2-1, with TRBD2 identical over 10 bases. Trimming cost V 2 bases and J 4 bases; bases outside gene matches: 2. The germline V gene has CDR1 WNHNN and CDR2 SYGVQD (reference sequence). The CDR3 length is 15 residues. The CDR3 is CASSETSGDYNEQFF. The CDR3 bases are TGCGCCAGCAGTGAGACTAGCGGGGATTACAATGAGCAGTTCTTC.

J is TRBJ2-7 and V is TRBV14; no definite D call. The CDR3 consists of 14 residues. Germline assignment: CDR1 SGHDN and CDR2 FVKESK. V lost 1 base to trimming and J lost 2 bases, with 9 bases between them. The CDR3 spells CASSQATLPYEQYV. As DNA, the CDR3 is TGTGCCAGCAGCCAAGCGACACTTCCCTACGAGCAGTACGTC.

This CDR3 reads CASSLAGGPTEQYV. CDR3 sequence (DNA): TGTGCCAGCAGCTTGGCGGGAGGGCCGACCGAGCAGTACGTC. The J gene is TRBJ2-7, the V gene TRBV5-4, with TRBD2 identical over 8 bases. This CDR3 is built from 14 residues. V was clipped by 0 bases and J by 6 bases; unmatched bases: 5. Germline-derived CDR1 and CDR2 are SGHNT and YYREEE (reference sequence).

The chain links TRBV27 to TRBJ2-2, with TRBD2 matching over 9 bases. V shed 2 bases, J shed 1 base, and the junction held 2 bases outside the gene matches. The CDR3 has 16 amino acids. Germline V lookup: CDR1 MNHEY, CDR2 SMNVEV (reference sequence). The CDR3 region is CASSLGLALNTGELFF. DNA for the CDR3: TGTGCCAGCAGTTTAGGACTAGCGTTGAACACCGGGGAGCTGTTTTTT.

V usage is TRBV27 and J usage is TRBJ2-5, with D possibly matching TRBD1 (5 bases). This CDR3 has 16 residues. The germline gives CDR1 MNHEY, CDR2 SMNVEV (reference sequence). V was pared by 2 bases and J by 5 bases, with 18 bases between. The chain's CDR3 is CASSLTTPGIRETQYF. In DNA, the CDR3 is TGTGCCAGCAGTTTAACCACTCCAGGGATTCGGGAGACCCAGTACTTC.

The CDR3 nucleotides are TGTGCCAGCAGCGTAGCCCCGGGAGAGGGAGAGACCCAGTACTTC. It is translated as CASSVAPGEGETQYF. The rearrangement joins TRBV9 to TRBJ2-5, with D maybe TRBD2 (6 bases). Germline V gene sequence: CDR1 SGDLS, CDR2 YYNGEE. The CDR3 has 15 residues. Trimming shortened V by 0 bases and J by 4 bases, and 13 bases separated the two germline ends.

The V and J genes are TRBV27 and TRBJ2-7; TRBD2 might be the D (5 bases). Germline V gives CDR1 MNHEY, CDR2 SMNVEV (reference sequence). V dropped 5 bases and J dropped 7 bases, with 24 bases sitting between them. The CDR3 has 16 amino acids. Here the CDR3 DNA reads TGTGCCAGCAGTCCACGTCGGACTGGAGACTACGAAGAGCAGTACTTC. As protein: CASSPRRTGDYEEQYF.

The V call is TRBV7-8, the J call TRBJ1-6; tentatively, D is TRBD1 (5 bases). Germline-derived CDR1 and CDR2 are SGHVS and FQNEAQ. There are 13 residues in the CDR3. V was cut by 3 bases and J by 7 bases, with 7 bases left in between. CDR3 sequence: CASSFSGNSPLHF. In DNA, the CDR3 is TGTGCCAGCAGCTTTTCAGGGAATTCACCCCTCCACTTT.